This T cell receptor beta chain was sequenced in a study of blood T cell repertoires in COVID-19. The CDR3 is 14 residues long. The trim removed 6 bases at V and 6 bases at J, leaving 6 bases unmatched. CDR1 is MRHNA and CDR2 is SNTAGT in the germline V gene. Original methodology: For nucleated cells, counts were estimated from reference gene primer amplification. Measured with immunoSEQ multiplex PCR; TCRdb has only the in-frame clones, and not every one. That table gives V, J and clone size, and the DNA gave D and trimming. The data hold around 430,000 clones, with about 91% observed a single time. The sequenced sample was peripheral blood. This clonotype originated in a woman aged 50 to 60 with COVID-19, enrolled during active disease. The V gene is TRBV6-4, the J gene TRBJ2-2, with 8 bases identical to TRBD2. The CDR3 region has the DNA TGTGCCAGCAGCCCCGGGGGGGGCTCCGGGGAGCTGTTTTTT. Encoded protein: CASSPGGGSGELFF.